This TCR beta chain was recovered during a study of blood T cell repertoires in COVID-19. Whole-study context: Samples taken during acute and convalescent COVID-19 were collected in the United States, Italy and Spain. The analysed material was cDNA or gDNA that came from T cells, B-cell-depleted T cells, or PBMCs.

Clones were sequenced by immunoSEQ multiplex PCR, and TCRdb holds only the in-frame ones, with some missing. The sample carries a few hundred thousand clones, 82% recorded once. Enrolled through a virtual design, the participants were between about 18 and 100 years of age and came from about two dozen US areas. Recovery meant two consecutive negative NP/OP PCR tests, professional clearance, or resolved symptoms. Germline lookup yields CDR1 MNHEY and CDR2 SVGAGI. The V gene end was trimmed by 2 bases and the J gene end by 1 base; junction bases not matched to a gene: 2. The CDR3 length is 15 residues.

Sequenced sample: PBMCs or T cells enriched from blood (not recorded which). The receptor comes from a woman in her sixties who had recovered from COVID-19. This chain connects TRBV6-5 to TRBJ2-1; 7 nucleotides line up with TRBD2. The CDR3 loop is CASSYGGVSYNEQFF. CDR3 sequence (DNA): TGTGCCAGCAGTTACGGGGGGGTTTCCTACAATGAGCAGTTCTTC.